This entry features one TCR beta chain sequence. Its specificity is not known. This specimen comes from a study of cytomegalovirus exposure and HLA in healthy donors. Study-wide findings and caveats: As a later analysis revealed, most CMV-associated TCR beta chains appeared HLA-restricted. Reports described diagnosis of cytomegalovirus status by the classifier as highly specific and sensitive. The only immune exposure information that was available was CMV serostatus. Sequencing likely generated an artifact that appeared as a cluster of highly shared sequence variants.

In the PCR, 60 Vbeta and 13 Jbeta primers were used. Sequencing used immunoSEQ multiplex PCR; TCRdb keeps in-frame clones, though not all of them. This sample has tens of thousands of clones; about 80% occur once, and the top ten carry 5.5% to 7.5%. Per the germline V gene, CDR1 is MDHEN and CDR2 is SYDVKM. The CDR3 runs 13 residues. V lost 6 bases, J lost 5 bases, and 14 bases lay in between. The TCR was taken from a female donor in good health and CMV-seronegative. The specimen sequenced was PBMCs. The gene calls are TRBV28 and TRBJ2-7, with D possibly TRBD1 on 5 matching bases. CDR3: CASRRQGIDEQYF. The CDR3 bases are TGTGCCAGCAGAAGGCAGGGTATCGACGAGCAGTACTTC.